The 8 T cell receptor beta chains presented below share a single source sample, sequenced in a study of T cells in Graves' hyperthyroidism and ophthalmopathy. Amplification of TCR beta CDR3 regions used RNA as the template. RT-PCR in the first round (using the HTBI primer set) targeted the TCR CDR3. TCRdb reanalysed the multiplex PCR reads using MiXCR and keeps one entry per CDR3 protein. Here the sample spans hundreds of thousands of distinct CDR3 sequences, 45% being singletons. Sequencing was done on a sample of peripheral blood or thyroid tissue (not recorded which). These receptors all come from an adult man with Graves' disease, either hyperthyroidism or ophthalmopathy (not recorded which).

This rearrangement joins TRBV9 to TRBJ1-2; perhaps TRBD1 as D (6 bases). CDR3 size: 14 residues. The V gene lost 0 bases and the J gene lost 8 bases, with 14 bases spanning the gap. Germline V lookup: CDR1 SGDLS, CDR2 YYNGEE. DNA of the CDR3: TGTGCCAGCAGCGTAGGGGGAGGGGGAGGAGGCTACACCTTC. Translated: CASSVGGGGGGYTF.

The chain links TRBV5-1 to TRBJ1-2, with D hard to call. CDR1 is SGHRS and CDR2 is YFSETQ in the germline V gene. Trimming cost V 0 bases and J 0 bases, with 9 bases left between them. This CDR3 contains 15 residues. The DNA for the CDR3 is TGCGCCAGCAGCTTGGACGGAGCTTCTAACTATGGCTACACCTTC. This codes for CASSLDGASNYGYTF.

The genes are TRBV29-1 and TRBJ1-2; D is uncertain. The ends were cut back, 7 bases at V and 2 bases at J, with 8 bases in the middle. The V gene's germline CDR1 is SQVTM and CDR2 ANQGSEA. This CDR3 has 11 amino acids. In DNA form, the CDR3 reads TGCAGCGGGGAGGGCAACTATGGCTACACCTTC. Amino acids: CSGEGNYGYTF. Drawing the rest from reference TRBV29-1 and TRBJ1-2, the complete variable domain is SAVISQKPSRDICQRGTSLTIQCQVDSQVTMMFWYRQQPGQSLTLIATANQGSEATYESGFVIDKFPISRPNLTFSTLTVSNMSPEDSSIYLCSGEGNYGYTFGSGTRLTVV.

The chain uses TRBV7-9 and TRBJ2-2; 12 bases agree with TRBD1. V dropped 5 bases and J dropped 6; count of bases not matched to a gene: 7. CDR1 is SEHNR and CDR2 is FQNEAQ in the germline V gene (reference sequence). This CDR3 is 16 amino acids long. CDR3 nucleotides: TGTGCCAGCAGCCAAGGGGACAGGGGGCGCGCCGGGGAGCTGTTTTTT. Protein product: CASSQGDRGRAGELFF.

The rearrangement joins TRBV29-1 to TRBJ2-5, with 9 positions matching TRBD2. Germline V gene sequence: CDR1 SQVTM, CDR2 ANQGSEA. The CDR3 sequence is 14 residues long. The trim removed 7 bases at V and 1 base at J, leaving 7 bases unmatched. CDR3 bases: TGCAGCGGGTATCCGCGGGAGGGCCAAGAGACCCAGTACTTC. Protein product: CSGYPREGQETQYF. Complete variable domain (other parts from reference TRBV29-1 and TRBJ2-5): SAVISQKPSRDICQRGTSLTIQCQVDSQVTMMFWYRQQPGQSLTLIATANQGSEATYESGFVIDKFPISRPNLTFSTLTVSNMSPEDSSIYLCSGYPREGQETQYFGPGTRLLVL.

DNA of the CDR3: TGTGCCAGCAGCCAACAGAGGGACACTGAAGCTTTCTTT. This gives the protein CASSQQRDTEAFF. The rearrangement uses TRBV7-4 and TRBJ1-1; D unclear. Trimming removed 5 bases at V and 3 bases at J, with 10 bases between. The germline CDR1 and CDR2 sequences are SGHVT and SQSDAQ. This CDR3 comprises 13 residues.

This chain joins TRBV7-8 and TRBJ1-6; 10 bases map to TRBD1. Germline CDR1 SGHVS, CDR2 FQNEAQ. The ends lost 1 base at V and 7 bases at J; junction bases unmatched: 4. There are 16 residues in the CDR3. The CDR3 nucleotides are TGTGCCAGCAGCTTAGTTCGGGGACAGGGGAATTCACCCCTCCACTTT. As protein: CASSLVRGQGNSPLHF.

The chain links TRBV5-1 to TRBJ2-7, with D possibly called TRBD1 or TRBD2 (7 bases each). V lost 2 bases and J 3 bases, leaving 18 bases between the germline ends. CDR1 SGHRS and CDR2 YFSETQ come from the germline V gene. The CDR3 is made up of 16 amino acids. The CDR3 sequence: CASSLGEGAVFYEQYF. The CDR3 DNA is TGCGCCAGCAGCTTAGGGGAGGGGGCGGTTTTCTACGAGCAGTACTTC.